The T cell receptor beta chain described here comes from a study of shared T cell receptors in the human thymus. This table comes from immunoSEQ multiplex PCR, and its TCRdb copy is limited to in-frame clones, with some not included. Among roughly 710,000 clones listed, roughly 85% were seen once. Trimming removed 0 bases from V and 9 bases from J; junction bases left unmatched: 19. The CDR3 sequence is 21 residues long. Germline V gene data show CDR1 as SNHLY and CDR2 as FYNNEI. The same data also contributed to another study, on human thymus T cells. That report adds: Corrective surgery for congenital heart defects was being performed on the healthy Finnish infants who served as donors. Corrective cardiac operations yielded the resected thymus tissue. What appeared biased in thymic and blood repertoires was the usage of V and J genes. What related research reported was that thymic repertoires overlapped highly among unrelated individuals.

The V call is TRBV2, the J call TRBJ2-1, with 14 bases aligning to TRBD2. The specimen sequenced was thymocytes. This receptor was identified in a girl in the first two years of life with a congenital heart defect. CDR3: CASSEATRLAGGRMTGGEQFF. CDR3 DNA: TGTGCCAGCAGTGAAGCTACGCGACTAGCGGGGGGGCGGATGACGGGGGGTGAGCAGTTCTTC.